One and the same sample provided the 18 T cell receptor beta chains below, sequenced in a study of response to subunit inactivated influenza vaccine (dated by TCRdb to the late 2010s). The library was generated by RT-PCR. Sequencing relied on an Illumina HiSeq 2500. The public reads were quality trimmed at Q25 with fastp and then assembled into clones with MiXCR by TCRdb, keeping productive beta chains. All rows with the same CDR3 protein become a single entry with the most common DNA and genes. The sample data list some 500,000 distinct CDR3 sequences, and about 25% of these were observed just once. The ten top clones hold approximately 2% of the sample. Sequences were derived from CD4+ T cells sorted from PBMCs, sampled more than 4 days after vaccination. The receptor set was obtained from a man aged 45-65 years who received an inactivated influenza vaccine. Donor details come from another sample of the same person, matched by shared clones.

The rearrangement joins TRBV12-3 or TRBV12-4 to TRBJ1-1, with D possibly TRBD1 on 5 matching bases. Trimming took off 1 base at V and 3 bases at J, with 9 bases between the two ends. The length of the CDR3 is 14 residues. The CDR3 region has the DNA TGTGCCAGCAGTTTAGTGGGACTCCACACTGAAGCTTTCTTT. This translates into CASSLVGLHTEAFF.

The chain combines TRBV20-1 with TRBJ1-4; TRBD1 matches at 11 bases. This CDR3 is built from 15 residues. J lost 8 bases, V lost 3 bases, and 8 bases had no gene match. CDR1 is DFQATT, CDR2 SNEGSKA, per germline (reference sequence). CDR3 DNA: TGCAGTGCTAGTGGTGGACAGGGGGCGACGGAAAAACTGTTTTTT. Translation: CSASGGQGATEKLFF.

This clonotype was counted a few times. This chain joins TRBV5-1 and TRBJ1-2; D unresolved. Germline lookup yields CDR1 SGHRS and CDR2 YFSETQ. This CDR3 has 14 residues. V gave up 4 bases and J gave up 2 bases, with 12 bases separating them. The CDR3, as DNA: TGCGCCAGCAGCCCGACTGTACAAAACTATGGCTACACCTTC. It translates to CASSPTVQNYGYTF.

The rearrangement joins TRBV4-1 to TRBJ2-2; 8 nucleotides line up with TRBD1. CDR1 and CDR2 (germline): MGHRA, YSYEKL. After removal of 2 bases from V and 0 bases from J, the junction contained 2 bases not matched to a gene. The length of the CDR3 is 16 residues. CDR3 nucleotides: TGCGCCAGCAGCCAAAGGACAGGGTCGAACACCGGGGAGCTGTTTTTT. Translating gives CASSQRTGSNTGELFF.

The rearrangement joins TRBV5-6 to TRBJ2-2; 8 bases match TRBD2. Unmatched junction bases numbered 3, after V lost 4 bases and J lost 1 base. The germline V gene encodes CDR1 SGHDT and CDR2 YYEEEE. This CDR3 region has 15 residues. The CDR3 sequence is CASSNAGGNTGELFF. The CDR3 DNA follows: TGTGCCAGCAGCAACGCGGGGGGGAACACCGGGGAGCTGTTTTTT.

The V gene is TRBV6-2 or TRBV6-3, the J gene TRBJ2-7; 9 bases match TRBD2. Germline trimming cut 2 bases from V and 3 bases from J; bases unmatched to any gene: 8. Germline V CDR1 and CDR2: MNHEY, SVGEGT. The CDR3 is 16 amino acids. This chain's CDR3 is CASSYRPSGDFYEQYF. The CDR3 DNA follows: TGTGCCAGCAGTTACCGGCCTAGCGGGGACTTCTACGAGCAGTACTTC.

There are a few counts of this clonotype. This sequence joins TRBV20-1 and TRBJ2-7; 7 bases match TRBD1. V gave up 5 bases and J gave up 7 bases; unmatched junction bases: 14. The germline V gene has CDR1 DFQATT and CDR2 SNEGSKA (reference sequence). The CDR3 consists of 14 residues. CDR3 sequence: CSAGTGTAIWEQYF. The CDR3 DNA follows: TGCAGTGCTGGAACCGGGACAGCGATCTGGGAGCAGTACTTC.

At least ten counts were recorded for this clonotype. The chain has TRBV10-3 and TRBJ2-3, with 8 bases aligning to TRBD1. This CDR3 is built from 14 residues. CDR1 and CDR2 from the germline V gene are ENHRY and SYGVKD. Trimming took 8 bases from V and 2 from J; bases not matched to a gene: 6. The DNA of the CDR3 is TGTGCCATCCGCAGGGGGCCCGACACAGATACGCAGTATTTT. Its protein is CAIRRGPDTDTQYF.

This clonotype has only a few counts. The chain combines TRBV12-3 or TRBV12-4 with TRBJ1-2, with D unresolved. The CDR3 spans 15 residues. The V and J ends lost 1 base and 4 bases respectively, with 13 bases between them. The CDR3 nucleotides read TGTGCCAGCAGTTTAGGGAGGTGGCGGGGCTATGGCTACACCTTC. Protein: CASSLGRWRGYGYTF.

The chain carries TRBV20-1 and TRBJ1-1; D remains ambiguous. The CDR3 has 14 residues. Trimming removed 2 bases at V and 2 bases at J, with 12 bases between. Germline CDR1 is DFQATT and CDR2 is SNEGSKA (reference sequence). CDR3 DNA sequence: TGCAGTGCTAGAAAGGCTGTCAGTAACACTGAAGCTTTCTTT. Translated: CSARKAVSNTEAFF.

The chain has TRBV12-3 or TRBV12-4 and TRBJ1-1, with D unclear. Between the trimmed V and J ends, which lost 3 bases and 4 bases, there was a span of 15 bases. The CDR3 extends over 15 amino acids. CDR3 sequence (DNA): TGTGCCAGCAGTTTGATCCTGCTGAGTAGCACTGAAGCTTTCTTT. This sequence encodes CASSLILLSSTEAFF.

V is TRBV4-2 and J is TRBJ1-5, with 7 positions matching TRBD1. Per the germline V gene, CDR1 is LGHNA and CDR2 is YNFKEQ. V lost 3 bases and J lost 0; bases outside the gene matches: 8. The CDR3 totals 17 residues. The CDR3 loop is CASSQKQGPNSNQPQHF. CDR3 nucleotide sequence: TGTGCCAGCAGCCAGAAACAGGGGCCGAATAGCAATCAGCCCCAGCATTTT.

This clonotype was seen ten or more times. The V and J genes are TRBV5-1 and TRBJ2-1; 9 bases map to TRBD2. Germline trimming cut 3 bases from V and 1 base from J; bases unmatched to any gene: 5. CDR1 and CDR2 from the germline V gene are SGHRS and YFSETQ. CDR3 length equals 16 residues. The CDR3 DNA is TGCGCCAGCAGCTCGTTTAGCGGGAGTTCCTACAATGAGCAGTTCTTC. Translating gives CASSSFSGSSYNEQFF.

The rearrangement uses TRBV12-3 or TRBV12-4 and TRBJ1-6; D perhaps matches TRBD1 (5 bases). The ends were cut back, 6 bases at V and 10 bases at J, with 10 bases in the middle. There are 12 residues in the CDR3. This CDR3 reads CASSIQDSPLHF. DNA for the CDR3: TGTGCCAGCAGCATACAGGACTCACCCCTCCACTTT.

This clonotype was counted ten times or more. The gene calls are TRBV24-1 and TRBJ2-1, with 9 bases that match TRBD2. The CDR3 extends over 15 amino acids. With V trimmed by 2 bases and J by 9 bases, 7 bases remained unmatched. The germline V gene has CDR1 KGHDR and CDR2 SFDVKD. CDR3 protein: CATSDWASGIGEQFF. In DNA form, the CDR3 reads TGTGCCACCAGTGATTGGGCTAGCGGGATTGGTGAGCAGTTCTTC.

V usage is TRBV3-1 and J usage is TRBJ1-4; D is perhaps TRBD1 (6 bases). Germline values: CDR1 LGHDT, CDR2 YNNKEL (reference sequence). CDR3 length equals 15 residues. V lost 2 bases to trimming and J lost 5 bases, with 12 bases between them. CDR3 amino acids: CASSQRTGRNEKLFF. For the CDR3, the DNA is TGTGCCAGCAGCCAACGCACAGGGAGAAATGAAAAACTGTTTTTT.

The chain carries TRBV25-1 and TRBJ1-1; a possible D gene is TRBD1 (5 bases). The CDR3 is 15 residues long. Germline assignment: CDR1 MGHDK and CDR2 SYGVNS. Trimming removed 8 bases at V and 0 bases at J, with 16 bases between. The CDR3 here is CASSPPGPMNTEAFF. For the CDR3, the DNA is TGTGCCAGCTCCCCCCCGGGACCGATGAACACTGAAGCTTTCTTT.

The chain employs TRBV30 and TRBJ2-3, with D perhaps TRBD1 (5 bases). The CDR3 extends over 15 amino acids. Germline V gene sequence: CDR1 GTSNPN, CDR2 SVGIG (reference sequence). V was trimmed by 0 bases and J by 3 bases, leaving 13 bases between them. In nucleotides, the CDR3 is TGTGCCTGGAGTGTAAAGGGGCTGTGGACAGATACGCAGTATTTT. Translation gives CAWSVKGLWTDTQYF. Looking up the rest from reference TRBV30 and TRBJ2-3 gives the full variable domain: SQTIHQWPATLVQPVGSPLSLECTVEGTSNPNLYWYRQAAGRGLQLLFYSVGIGQISSEVPQNLSASRPQDRQFILSSKKLLLSDSGFYLCAWSVKGLWTDTQYFGPGTRLTVL.